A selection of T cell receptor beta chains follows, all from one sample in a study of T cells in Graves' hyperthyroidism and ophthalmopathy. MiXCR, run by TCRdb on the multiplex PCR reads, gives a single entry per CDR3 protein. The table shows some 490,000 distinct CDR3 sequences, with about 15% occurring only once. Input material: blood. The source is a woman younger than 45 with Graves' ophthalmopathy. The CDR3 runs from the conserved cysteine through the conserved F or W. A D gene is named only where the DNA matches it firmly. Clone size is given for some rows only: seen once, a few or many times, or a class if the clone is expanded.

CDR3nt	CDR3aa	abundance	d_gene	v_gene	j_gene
TGTGCCAGCAGGACGGACAGGGGCTACGAGCAGTACTTC	CASRTDRGYEQYF	many	TRBD1	TRBV7-2	TRBJ2-7
TGCAGTGCTAGTGGGGGAGCCCCCGAGAGGGTGCAGTACTTC	CSASGGAPERVQYF	few	.	TRBV20-1	TRBJ2-7
TGTGCCTGTAAAGTTAGGGACAGGGGGCACGAGCAGTACTTC	CACKVRDRGHEQYF	many	TRBD1	TRBV30	TRBJ2-7
TGTGCCAGCAGTCTATCTGGGGGAAACATTCAGTACTTC	CASSLSGGNIQYF	.	.	TRBV27	TRBJ2-4
TGTGCCAGCAGGGGAGCGGGAGTTTCGTACAATGAGCAGTTCTTC	CASRGAGVSYNEQFF	few	TRBD2	TRBV5-4	TRBJ2-1
TGTGCCAGCAGCATATCACTAGCGGGAGCTGACAATGAGCAGTTCTTC	CASSISLAGADNEQFF	few	TRBD2	TRBV9	TRBJ2-1
TGTGCCAGCAGTTACTCAACCAATGAGCAGTTCTTC	CASSYSTNEQFF	many	.	TRBV6-6	TRBJ2-1
TGCGCCAGCAGTCCCGGCAGGGGAGATCAGCCCCAGCATTTT	CASSPGRGDQPQHF	many	.	TRBV5-1	TRBJ1-5
TGTGCCAGCAAATCAGCGGAGACAGCCTATGGCTACACCTTC	CASKSAETAYGYTF	few	.	TRBV2	TRBJ1-2
TGTGCCAGCAGTGGCAGGGGGGCCTACGAGCAGTACTTC	CASSGRGAYEQYF	many	.	TRBV27	TRBJ2-7
TGTGCCAGCAGTTACCTTGATACCGGACTAGCGGGGGGGAATGAGCAGTTCTTC	CASSYLDTGLAGGNEQFF	many	TRBD2	TRBV6-6	TRBJ2-1
TGCGCCAGCAGCTTGGCGGCAGCCTACGAGCAGTACTTC	CASSLAAAYEQYF	many	.	TRBV5-1	TRBJ2-7
TGTGCCAGCATCAGCGGGAGCGGGGCAGATACGCAGTATTTT	CASISGSGADTQYF	many	TRBD2	TRBV12-3/TRBV12-4	TRBJ2-3
TGTGCCAGCAGTTACTCGGTGCCTAGCACAGATACGCAGTATTTT	CASSYSVPSTDTQYF	.	.	TRBV6-6	TRBJ2-3